These 14 T cell receptor beta chains share one sample of origin, sequenced in a study of blood T cells in healthy people across ages. The second PCR ran roughly 7 to 12 cycles with a sample-barcoded 5' primer and J-beta primers. TCRdb independently ran MiXCR on the 5' RACE reads; one entry per CDR3 protein. The repertoire has around 1,000,000 distinct CDR3 sequences, around two fifths of them found once; the top ten carry around 13%. The material sequenced was blood. The source of these receptors is a young man in good health.

Comments on this clonotype: Since a much larger clone is just one base distant, this may be a read error. CDR3 nucleotide sequence: TGTGCCAGCAGTTTACAGGGGACCAACTATGACTACACCTTC. This codes for CASSLQGTNYDYTF. The rearrangement links TRBV12-3 or TRBV12-4 to TRBJ1-2, with D possibly being TRBD1 (6 bases). The CDR3 runs 14 residues.

This chain joins TRBV2 and TRBJ1-1; weak D call: TRBD1 (5 bases). V was cut by 3 bases and J by 3 bases, with 14 bases left in between. CDR3 length: 15 amino acids. The germline V gene encodes CDR1 SNHLY and CDR2 FYNNEI. CDR3 nucleotide sequence: TGTGCCAGCAGTGACCAGGGAGATGTGGACACTGAAGCTTTCTTT. Residues: CASSDQGDVDTEAFF.

The chain employs TRBV12-3 or TRBV12-4 and TRBJ1-1, with D perhaps TRBD1 (5 bases). The CDR3 spans 15 residues. V lost 6 bases, J lost 3 bases, and 17 bases lay in between. The CDR3 loop reads CASSRYGTRDTEAFF. CDR3 nucleotides: TGTGCCAGCAGCCGTTACGGGACTCGGGACACTGAAGCTTTCTTT.

The table lists this clonotype with a few counts. The CDR3 DNA reads TGCAGTGCTAAACTCCCTCGCCAGGGGGGAGACACTGAAGCTTTCTTT. It codes for CSAKLPRQGGDTEAFF. The rearrangement uses TRBV20-1 and TRBJ1-1, with 7 bases lining up with TRBD1. V was pared by 4 bases and J by 3 bases, with 14 bases of the junction left unmatched. In germline, CDR1 is DFQATT, CDR2 SNEGSKA (reference sequence). The CDR3 extends over 16 amino acids.

The chain combines TRBV20-1 with TRBJ1-5; the match to TRBD1 covers 7 bases. The CDR3 contains 14 residues. Germline CDR1 is DFQATT and CDR2 is SNEGSKA (reference sequence). J gave up 7 bases and V 6 bases, and 12 bases lay outside the gene matches. The CDR3 loop reads CSAAPTGFDQPQHF. The CDR3 coding sequence is TGCAGTGCCGCCCCGACAGGGTTCGACCAGCCCCAGCATTTT.

J is TRBJ2-3 and V is TRBV5-1; D is perhaps TRBD2 (6 bases). V dropped 3 bases and J dropped 3 bases, with 17 bases sitting between them. This CDR3 comprises 16 residues. From germline, CDR1 is SGHRS and CDR2 YFSETQ. In DNA form, the CDR3 reads TGCGCCAGCAGCTATTGGACTAACCTGCCGACAGATACGCAGTATTTT. Amino acid sequence: CASSYWTNLPTDTQYF. The whole variable domain, filled in from reference TRBV5-1 and TRBJ2-3, reads KAGVTQTPRYLIKTRGQQVTLSCSPISGHRSVSWYQQTPGQGLQFLFEYFSETQRNKGNFPGRFSGRQFSNSRSEMNVSTLELGDSALYLCASSYWTNLPTDTQYFGPGTRLTVL.

This clonotype occurred a few times. This chain uses TRBV6-2 or TRBV6-3 with TRBJ2-5, with D perhaps given as TRBD1 or TRBD2 (7 bases each). V was clipped by 5 bases and J by 4 bases, with 14 bases between them. The CDR3 consists of 14 residues. Germline CDR1 MNHEY, CDR2 SVGEGT. In DNA, the CDR3 is TGTGCCAGCAGTCAGGGGGGGCTTCGAGAGACCCAGTACTTC. Residues: CASSQGGLRETQYF.

The rearrangement uses TRBV4-3 and TRBJ2-3; the D is unclear. From germline, CDR1 is LGHNA and CDR2 YSLEER. V gave up 0 bases and J gave up 5 bases, with 18 bases separating them. The CDR3 is 17 residues long. CDR3 nucleotide sequence: TGCGCCAGCAGCCAAGAATTCTCCTGGTCGACGATAGATACGCAGTATTTT. It codes for CASSQEFSWSTIDTQYF.

The chain couples TRBV6-2 or TRBV6-3 to TRBJ1-5; D is unclear. Trimming shortened V by 0 bases and J by 7 bases, and 19 bases separated the two germline ends. This CDR3 contains 17 residues. The germline gives CDR1 MNHEY, CDR2 SVGEGT. The CDR3 loop is CASSYSRARGLGQPQHF. The CDR3 DNA reads as TGTGCCAGCAGTTACTCGAGGGCTCGGGGTCTAGGGCAGCCCCAGCATTTT.

This chain uses TRBV10-3 with TRBJ2-3; no reliable D call. In germline, CDR1 is ENHRY, CDR2 SYGVKD. Trimming removed 3 bases from V and 2 bases from J, with 12 bases in between. The CDR3 runs 15 residues. The CDR3 bases are TGTGCCATCAGTGATTGGGCAGGCCTCACAGATACGCAGTATTTT. This translates into CAISDWAGLTDTQYF.

This clonotype has only a few counts. This sequence joins TRBV4-3 and TRBJ1-2; possible D gene TRBD1, 5 bases. The germline V gene encodes CDR1 LGHNA and CDR2 YSLEER. Trimming cost V 4 bases and J 8 bases, with 17 bases left between them. The CDR3 totals 14 residues. The CDR3, as DNA: TGCGCCAGCAGCCGGTCCATCGGGGCAGGAGGCTACACCTTC. Protein sequence: CASSRSIGAGGYTF.

The chain joins TRBV29-1 to TRBJ2-1, with a weak D call TRBD1 (5 bases). V lost 2 bases and J 10 bases, leaving 9 bases between the germline ends. CDR1 is SQVTM and CDR2 is ANQGSEA in the germline V gene. This CDR3 contains 11 residues. The CDR3 here is CSVETGAEQFF. DNA for the CDR3: TGCAGCGTTGAAACAGGAGCAGAGCAGTTCTTC.

V is TRBV25-1 and J is TRBJ1-5; no clear D gene. The CDR3 runs to 13 residues. CDR1 and CDR2 from the germline V gene are MGHDK and SYGVNS. Trimming took 4 bases from V and 2 from J, leaving 6 bases between them. CDR3 nucleotide sequence: TGTGCCAGCAGTGGGGCGGGCAATCAGCCCCAGCATTTT. This translates into CASSGAGNQPQHF.

V gene TRBV20-1 combines with J gene TRBJ2-7, with 7 bases identical to TRBD1. This CDR3 comprises 15 residues. J was trimmed by 7 bases and V by 0 bases; bases with no gene match: 12. Looked up from germline, CDR1 is DFQATT and CDR2 is SNEGSKA (reference sequence). The DNA of the CDR3 is TGCAGTGCTAGAGAACTGCTAGGACAGGTGTCGGAGCAGTACTTC. It is translated as CSARELLGQVSEQYF.